The 18 T cell receptor beta chains presented below share a single source sample, sequenced in a study of CD8 T cells in ankylosing spondylitis. One entry per CDR3 protein, called by TCRdb with MiXCR from the 5' RACE reads. The table records under 250,000 distinct CDR3 sequences, roughly a tenth of them present only once. The source material was blood, either unsorted or a sorted T cell fraction (not recorded which). These receptors came from a male donor with ankylosing spondylitis or in good health (not recorded which).

Worth noting for this clonotype: This sequence may be a read error, since a much larger clone differs from it by one base. V gene TRBV29-1 combines with J gene TRBJ2-2; D gene uncertain. The CDR3 sequence is 11 residues long. Germline CDR1 SQVTM, CDR2 ANQGSEA. CDR3 protein: CRVSGTGELFF. The CDR3 DNA follows: TGCAGGGTTTCCGGAACCGGGGAGCTGTTTTTT.

Ten or more counts support this clonotype. The genes are TRBV10-3 and TRBJ2-7; no reliable D call. CDR1 is ENHRY and CDR2 is SYGVKD in the germline V gene. V lost 4 bases and J lost 3, with 13 bases in between. The CDR3 is made up of 14 amino acids. The CDR3 nucleotides read TGTGCCATCAGTGCCCGGACGGAGAGCTACGAGCAGTACTTC. Its translation is CAISARTESYEQYF.

This chain uses TRBV11-2 with TRBJ2-3, with D maybe TRBD2 (6 bases). V lost 7 bases, J lost 1 base, and 21 bases lay in between. The CDR3 covers 17 residues. The germline CDR1 and CDR2 sequences are SGHAT and FQNNGV. The CDR3 region is CASKELRTSWGTDTQYF. CDR3 nucleotides: TGTGCCAGCAAGGAGCTTCGAACTAGCTGGGGCACAGATACGCAGTATTTT.

This clonotype came up many times. J is TRBJ2-5 and V is TRBV12-3 or TRBV12-4; D possibly corresponds to TRBD1 (6 bases). Trimming left V 8 bases short and J 4 bases short, with 17 bases between. This CDR3 has 14 residues. CDR3 sequence reads: CASAPTGTLETQYF. CDR3 sequence (DNA): TGTGCCAGCGCTCCTACAGGGACATTAGAGACCCAGTACTTC.

This clonotype was seen at least ten times. This chain uses TRBV29-1 with TRBJ2-3; D gene unclear. Germline lookup yields CDR1 SQVTM and CDR2 ANQGSEA. This CDR3 spans 13 amino acids. V lost 7 bases to trimming and J lost 2 bases, with 13 bases between them. In DNA form, the CDR3 reads TGCAGCGCCCTGGGCGGTTCCACAGATACGCAGTATTTT. Its protein product is CSALGGSTDTQYF.

This clonotype has at least ten counts. The V and J genes are TRBV7-2 and TRBJ2-3, with D possibly matching TRBD2 (5 bases). The V and J ends lost 7 bases and 2 bases respectively, with 16 bases between them. This CDR3 has 15 amino acids. Germline V CDR1 and CDR2: SGHTA, FQGNSA. The CDR3 is CASTWRNTFTDTQYF. The DNA of the CDR3 is TGTGCCAGCACCTGGAGGAACACCTTCACAGATACGCAGTATTTT.

This clonotype was found many times. V and J are TRBV6-5 and TRBJ2-1; the match to TRBD2 covers 13 bases. This CDR3 contains 16 residues. The V gene end was trimmed by 1 base and the J gene end by 8 bases; junction bases not matched to a gene: 5. CDR1 MNHEY and CDR2 SVGAGI come from the germline V gene. The CDR3 DNA reads TGTGCCAGCAGTTACTGGACTAGCGGGAGCACCGATGAGCAGTTCTTC. Encoded protein: CASSYWTSGSTDEQFF.

This clonotype was picked up many times. This CDR3 is CSARGGPGDEQFF. CDR3 sequence (DNA): TGCAGTGCTAGAGGGGGGCCGGGGGATGAGCAGTTCTTC. V is TRBV20-1 and J is TRBJ2-1, with D perhaps given as TRBD1 or TRBD2 (6 bases each). V was shortened by 1 base and J by 8 bases, with 12 bases between the two germline ends. Germline loops: CDR1 DFQATT, CDR2 SNEGSKA (reference sequence). The CDR3 is 13 residues long.

This clonotype has just a few counts. The V gene is TRBV3-1, the J gene TRBJ2-4, with D maybe TRBD1 (6 bases). Germline V gene lookup returns CDR1 LGHDT and CDR2 YNNKEL (reference sequence). V was cut by 3 bases and J by 8 bases, with 14 bases left in between. This CDR3 comprises 14 residues. The CDR3 DNA is TGTGCCAGCAGCCACCAGACAGGAGGAGACATTCAGTACTTC. It codes for CASSHQTGGDIQYF.

This clonotype was observed many times. The chain uses TRBV3-1 and TRBJ2-5, with D possibly being TRBD1 or TRBD2 (5 bases each). The CDR3 runs 16 residues. V was clipped by 0 bases and J by 3 bases, with 14 bases between them. Looked up from germline, CDR1 is LGHDT and CDR2 is YNNKEL (reference sequence). The CDR3 is CASSQDAGTTKETQYF. The CDR3 DNA reads TGTGCCAGCAGCCAAGATGCAGGGACCACGAAAGAGACCCAGTACTTC.

The rearrangement uses TRBV20-1 and TRBJ2-3, with 7 bases lining up with TRBD1. After removal of 3 bases from V and 3 bases from J, the junction contained 6 bases not matched to a gene. This CDR3 comprises 14 residues. Germline V gene lookup returns CDR1 DFQATT and CDR2 SNEGSKA (reference sequence). This CDR3 is CSASRAGGTDTQYF. The CDR3 nucleotides read TGCAGTGCTAGCCGGGCAGGGGGTACAGATACGCAGTATTTT.

This clonotype showed up many times. The J gene is TRBJ1-5, the V gene TRBV12-3 or TRBV12-4; D unresolved. Between the trimmed V and J ends, which lost 2 bases and 6 bases, there was a span of 5 bases. The CDR3 loop spans 12 amino acids. The CDR3: CASSLKIQPQHF. The CDR3 bases are TGTGCCAGCAGTTTAAAGATTCAGCCCCAGCATTTT.

As for this clonotype: A much larger clonotype is one base distant, so this may be a read error. The chain has TRBV7-6 and TRBJ2-7; D is perhaps TRBD1 (6 bases). Per germline, CDR1 SGHVS and CDR2 FNYEAQ. The length of the CDR3 is 14 residues. CDR3 amino acids: CASSFLVQGYEQCF. The CDR3 DNA sequence: TGTGCCAGCAGCTTCTTGGTACAGGGCTACGAGCAGTGCTTC. The complete variable domain, with remaining parts taken from reference TRBV7-6 and TRBJ2-7, reads GAGVSQSPRYKVTKRGQDVALRCDPISGHVSLYWYRQALGQGPEFLTYFNYEAQQDKSGLPNDRFSAERPEGSISTLTIQRTEQRDSAMYRCASSFLVQGYEQCFGPGTRLTVT.

The gene calls are TRBV7-7 and TRBJ2-7; TRBD1 matches 8 bases. V was pared by 1 base and J by 4 bases, with 6 bases of the junction left unmatched. There are 15 residues in the CDR3. From germline, CDR1 is SSHAT and CDR2 FNYEAQ (reference sequence). In nucleotides, the CDR3 is TGTGCCAGCAGCTTAGGTCAGGGGGCTAATTACGAGCAGTACTTC. Translating it yields CASSLGQGANYEQYF.

This clonotype was observed at least ten times. V gene TRBV10-1 combines with J gene TRBJ2-7; D call uncertain. Germline loops: CDR1 WNHNN, CDR2 SYGVQD (reference sequence). Trimming cost V 3 bases and J 3 bases, with 6 bases left between them. This CDR3 comprises 12 residues. CDR3 residues: CASSETGYEQYF. CDR3 coding DNA: TGCGCCAGCAGTGAAACGGGCTACGAGCAGTACTTC.

At least ten counts were recorded for this clonotype. This sequence joins TRBV24-1 and TRBJ2-3; D ambiguous. The ends were cut back, 5 bases at V and 5 bases at J, with 10 bases in the middle. This CDR3 comprises 13 residues. CDR1 and CDR2 from the germline V gene are KGHDR and SFDVKD. Written as DNA, the CDR3 is TGTGCCACCAGTGTTGGACCCCGAGATACGCAGTATTTT. Its translation: CATSVGPRDTQYF.

This clonotype appeared many times. This chain joins TRBV6-1 and TRBJ2-7; D is perhaps TRBD1 (5 bases). The V gene lost 4 bases and the J gene lost 0 bases, with 13 bases spanning the gap. The CDR3 has 15 amino acids. Germline V gene data show CDR1 as MNHNS and CDR2 as SASEGT. The CDR3 loop is CASSAMPGSSYEQYF. CDR3 DNA: TGTGCCAGCAGTGCGATGCCAGGGTCCTCCTACGAGCAGTACTTC.

The sample holds many counts of this clonotype. The chain carries TRBV15 and TRBJ1-1, with 11 bases that match TRBD1. Germline V CDR1 and CDR2: LNHNV, YYDKDF (reference sequence). Trimming removed 3 bases from V and 6 bases from J; junction bases left unmatched: 3. This CDR3 has 14 residues. CDR3 protein: CATSRGQGESEAFF. CDR3 DNA: TGTGCCACCAGCAGGGGACAGGGGGAGTCTGAAGCTTTCTTT.